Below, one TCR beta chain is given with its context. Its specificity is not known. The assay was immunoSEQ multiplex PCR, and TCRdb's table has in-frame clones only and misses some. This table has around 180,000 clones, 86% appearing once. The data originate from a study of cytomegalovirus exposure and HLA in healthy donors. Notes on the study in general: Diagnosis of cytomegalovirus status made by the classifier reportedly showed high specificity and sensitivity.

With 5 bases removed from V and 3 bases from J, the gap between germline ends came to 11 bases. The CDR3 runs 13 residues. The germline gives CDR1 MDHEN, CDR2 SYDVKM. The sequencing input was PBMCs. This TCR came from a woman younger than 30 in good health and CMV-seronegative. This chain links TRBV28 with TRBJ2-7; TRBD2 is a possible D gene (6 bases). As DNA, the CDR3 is TGTGCCAGCAGTCTACTAGCTAGCTACGAGCAGTACTTC. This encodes CASSLLASYEQYF.